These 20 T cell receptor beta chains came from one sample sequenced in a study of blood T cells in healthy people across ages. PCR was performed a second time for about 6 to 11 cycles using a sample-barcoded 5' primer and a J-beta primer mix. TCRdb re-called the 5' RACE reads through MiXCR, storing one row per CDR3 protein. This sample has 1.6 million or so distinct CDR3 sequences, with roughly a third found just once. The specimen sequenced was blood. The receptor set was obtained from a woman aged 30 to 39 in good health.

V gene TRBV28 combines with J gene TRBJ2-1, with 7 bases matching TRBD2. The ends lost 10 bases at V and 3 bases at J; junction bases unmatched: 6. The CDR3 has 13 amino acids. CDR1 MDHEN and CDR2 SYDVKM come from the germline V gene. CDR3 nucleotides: TGTGCCACGGCGGGAGCGAACTACAATGAGCAGTTCTTC. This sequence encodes CATAGANYNEQFF. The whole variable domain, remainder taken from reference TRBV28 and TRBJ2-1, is DVKVTQSSRYLVKRTGEKVFLECVQDMDHENMFWYRQDPGLGLRLIYFSYDVKMKEKGDIPEGYSVSREKKERFSLILESASTNQTSMYLCATAGANYNEQFFGPGTRLTVL.

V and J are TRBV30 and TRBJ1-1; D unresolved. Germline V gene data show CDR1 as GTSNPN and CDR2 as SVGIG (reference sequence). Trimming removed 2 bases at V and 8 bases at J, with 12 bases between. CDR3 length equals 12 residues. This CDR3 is CAWSSGGPEAFF. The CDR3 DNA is TGTGCCTGGAGTAGTGGAGGGCCCGAAGCTTTCTTT.

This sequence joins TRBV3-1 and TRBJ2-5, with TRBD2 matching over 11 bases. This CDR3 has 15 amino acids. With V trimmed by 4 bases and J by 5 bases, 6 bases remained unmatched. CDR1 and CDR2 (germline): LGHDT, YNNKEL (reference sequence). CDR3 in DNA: TGTGCCAGCAGCCCAGATAGCGGGAGGGCTGAGACCCAGTACTTC. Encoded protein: CASSPDSGRAETQYF.

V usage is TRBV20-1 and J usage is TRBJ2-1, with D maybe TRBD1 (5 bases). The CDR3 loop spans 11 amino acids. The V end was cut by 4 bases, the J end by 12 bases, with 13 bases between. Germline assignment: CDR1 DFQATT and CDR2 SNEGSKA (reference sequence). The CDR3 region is CSAKWGIGQFF. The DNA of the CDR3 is TGCAGTGCTAAGTGGGGCATCGGGCAGTTCTTC.

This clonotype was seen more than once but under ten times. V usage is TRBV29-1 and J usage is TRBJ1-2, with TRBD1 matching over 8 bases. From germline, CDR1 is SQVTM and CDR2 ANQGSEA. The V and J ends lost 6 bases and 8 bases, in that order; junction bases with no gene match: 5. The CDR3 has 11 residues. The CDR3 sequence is CSVMTGVGYTF. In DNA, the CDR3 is TGCAGCGTAATGACAGGGGTCGGCTACACCTTC.

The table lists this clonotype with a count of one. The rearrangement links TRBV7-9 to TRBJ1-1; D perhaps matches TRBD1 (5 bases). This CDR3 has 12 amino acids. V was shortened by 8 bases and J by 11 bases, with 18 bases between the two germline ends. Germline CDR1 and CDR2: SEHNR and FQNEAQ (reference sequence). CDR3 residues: CASGASGREAFF. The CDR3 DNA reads TGTGCCAGCGGGGCATCAGGGAGAGAGGCTTTCTTT.

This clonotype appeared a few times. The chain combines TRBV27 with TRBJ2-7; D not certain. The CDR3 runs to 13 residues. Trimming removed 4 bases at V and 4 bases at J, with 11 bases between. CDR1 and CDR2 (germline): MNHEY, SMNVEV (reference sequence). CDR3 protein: CASSYLIGYEQYF. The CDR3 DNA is TGTGCCAGCAGTTACCTTATAGGGTACGAGCAGTACTTC.

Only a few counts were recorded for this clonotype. The CDR3 here is CASQRGNTGELFF. The CDR3 bases are TGTGCCAGCCAAAGGGGGAACACCGGGGAGCTGTTTTTT. The V and J genes are TRBV11-2 and TRBJ2-2, with D possibly TRBD1 on 5 matching bases. The ends were cut back, 8 bases at V and 1 base at J, with 8 bases in the middle. The germline V gene encodes CDR1 SGHAT and CDR2 FQNNGV. The CDR3 loop spans 13 amino acids. Filled out from reference TRBV11-2 and TRBJ2-2, the complete variable domain reads EAGVAQSPRYKIIEKRQSVAFWCNPISGHATLYWYQQILGQGPKLLIQFQNNGVVDDSQLPKDRFSAERLKGVDSTLKIQPAKLEDSAVYLCASQRGNTGELFFGEGSRLTVL.

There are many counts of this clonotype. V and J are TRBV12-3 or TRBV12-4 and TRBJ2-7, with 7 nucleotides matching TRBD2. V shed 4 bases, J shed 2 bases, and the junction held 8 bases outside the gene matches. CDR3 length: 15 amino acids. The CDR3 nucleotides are TGTGCCAGCAGTTCCCGGACTAGGGGCGCCTACGAGCAGTACTTC. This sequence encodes CASSSRTRGAYEQYF.

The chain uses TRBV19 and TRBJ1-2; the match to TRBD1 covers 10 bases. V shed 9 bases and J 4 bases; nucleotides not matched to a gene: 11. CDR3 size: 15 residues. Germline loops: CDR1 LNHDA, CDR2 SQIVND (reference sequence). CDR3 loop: CASSPGTGALYGYTF. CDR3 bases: TGTGCCAGCTCCCCTGGGACAGGGGCACTCTATGGCTACACCTTC.

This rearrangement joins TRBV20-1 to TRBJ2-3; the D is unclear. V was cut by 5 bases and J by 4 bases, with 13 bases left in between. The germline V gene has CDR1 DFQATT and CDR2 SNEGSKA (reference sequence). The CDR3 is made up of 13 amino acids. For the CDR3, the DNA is TGCAGTGCTGGTAGAGTAACTGCAGATACGCAGTATTTT. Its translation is CSAGRVTADTQYF.

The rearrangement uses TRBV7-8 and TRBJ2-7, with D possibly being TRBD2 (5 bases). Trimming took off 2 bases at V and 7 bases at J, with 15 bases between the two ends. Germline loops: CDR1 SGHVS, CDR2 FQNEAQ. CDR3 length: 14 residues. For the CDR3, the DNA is TGTGCCAGCAGCTTATTGACGGACCGGGGAGAGCAGTACTTC. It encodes CASSLLTDRGEQYF.

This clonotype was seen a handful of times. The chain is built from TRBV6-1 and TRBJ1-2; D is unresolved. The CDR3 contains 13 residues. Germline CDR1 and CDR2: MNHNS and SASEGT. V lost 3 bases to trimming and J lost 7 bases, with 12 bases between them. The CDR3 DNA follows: TGTGCCAGCAGTGATACCGGGGTATCTGGCTACACCTTC. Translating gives CASSDTGVSGYTF.

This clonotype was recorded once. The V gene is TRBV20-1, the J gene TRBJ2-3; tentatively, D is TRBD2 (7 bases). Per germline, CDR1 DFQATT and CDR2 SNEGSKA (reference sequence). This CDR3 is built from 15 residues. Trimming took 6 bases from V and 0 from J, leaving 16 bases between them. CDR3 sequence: CSAGPGGHSTDTQYF. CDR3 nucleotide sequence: TGCAGTGCAGGGCCCGGGGGGCATAGCACAGATACGCAGTATTTT.

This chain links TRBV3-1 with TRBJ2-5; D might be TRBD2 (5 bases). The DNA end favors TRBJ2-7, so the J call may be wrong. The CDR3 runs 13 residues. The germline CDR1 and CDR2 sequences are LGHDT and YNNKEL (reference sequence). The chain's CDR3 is CASSQAASHEQYF. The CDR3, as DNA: TGTGCCAGCAGCCAAGCGGCTAGCCACGAGCAGTACTTC.

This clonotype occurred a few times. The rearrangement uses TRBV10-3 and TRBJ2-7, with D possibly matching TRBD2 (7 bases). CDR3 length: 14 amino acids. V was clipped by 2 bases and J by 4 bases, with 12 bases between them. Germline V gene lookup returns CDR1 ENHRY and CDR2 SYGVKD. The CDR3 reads CAISEGGAQYEQYF. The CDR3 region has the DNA TGTGCCATCAGTGAGGGGGGGGCGCAGTACGAGCAGTACTTC.

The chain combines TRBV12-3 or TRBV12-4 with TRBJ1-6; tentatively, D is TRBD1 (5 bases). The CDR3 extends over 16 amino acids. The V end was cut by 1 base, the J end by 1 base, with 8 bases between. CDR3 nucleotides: TGTGCCAGCAGTTTAGGGGAGGGGTCCTATAATTCACCCCTCCACTTT. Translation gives CASSLGEGSYNSPLHF.

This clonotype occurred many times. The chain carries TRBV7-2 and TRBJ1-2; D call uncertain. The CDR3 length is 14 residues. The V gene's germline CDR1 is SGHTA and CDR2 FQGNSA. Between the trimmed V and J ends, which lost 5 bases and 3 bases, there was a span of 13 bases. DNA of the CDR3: TGTGCCAGCAGCCCAGGAACAGCTTACTATGGCTACACCTTC. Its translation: CASSPGTAYYGYTF.

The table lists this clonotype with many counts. This CDR3 is CASSRGDLQETQYF. The CDR3, as DNA: TGTGCCAGCAGTCGCGGGGACTTACAAGAGACCCAGTACTTC. The chain couples TRBV28 to TRBJ2-5; D possibly corresponds to TRBD2 (6 bases). Trimming pared 5 bases from V and 2 bases from J, leaving 12 bases between. This CDR3 comprises 14 residues. Germline V gene data show CDR1 as MDHEN and CDR2 as SYDVKM.

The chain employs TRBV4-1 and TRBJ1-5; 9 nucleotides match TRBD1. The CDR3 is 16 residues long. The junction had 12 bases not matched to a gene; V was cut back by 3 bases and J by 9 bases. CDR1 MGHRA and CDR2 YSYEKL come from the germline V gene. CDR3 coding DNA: TGCGCCAGCAGCCACGGCGGGACAGGGATTTATCGGCCCCAGCATTTT. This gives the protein CASSHGGTGIYRPQHF.